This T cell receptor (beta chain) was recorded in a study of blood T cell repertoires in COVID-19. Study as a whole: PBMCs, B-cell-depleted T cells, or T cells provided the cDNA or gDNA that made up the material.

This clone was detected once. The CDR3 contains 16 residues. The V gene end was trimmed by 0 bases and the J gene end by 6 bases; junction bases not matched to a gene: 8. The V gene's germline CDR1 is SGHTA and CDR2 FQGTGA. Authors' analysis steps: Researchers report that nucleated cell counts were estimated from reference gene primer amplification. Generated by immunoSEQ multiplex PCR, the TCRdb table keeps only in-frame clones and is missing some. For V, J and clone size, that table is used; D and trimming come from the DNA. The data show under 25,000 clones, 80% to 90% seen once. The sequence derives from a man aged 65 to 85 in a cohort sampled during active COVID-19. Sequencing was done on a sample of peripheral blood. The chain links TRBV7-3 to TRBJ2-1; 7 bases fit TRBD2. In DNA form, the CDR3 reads TGTGCCAGCAGCTTAACGACCGGGGGGACCGGCAATGAGCAGTTCTTC. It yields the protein CASSLTTGGTGNEQFF.